The clone carrying this T cell receptor beta chain was detected once. Its antigen is still unknown. 13 Jbeta primers and 60 Vbeta primers were used for the PCR. Original analysis: A follow-up analysis tallied tens of millions of unique TCR beta chains, roughly 11 million shared. Sequenced by immunoSEQ multiplex PCR; TCRdb stores in-frame clones only, minus some. V, J and clone size reflect that table, while D and trimming were determined from the DNA. Of some 150,000 clones listed, about 80% are singletons. The source of the sample is a study of cytomegalovirus exposure and HLA in healthy donors. Germline values: CDR1 SNHLY, CDR2 FYNNEI. The V end lost 1 base, the J end lost 9 bases, and 22 bases lay between the germline ends. The CDR3 is made up of 18 amino acids. Study conclusions and caveats: HLA restriction was apparent for most CMV-associated TCR beta chains in a later analysis. Whilst most TCR sequences proved rare, a subset of public TCRs occurred across many donors.

This sequence originates from a woman aged 45-59 years in good health and CMV-seronegative. The chain has TRBV2 and TRBJ1-6; a weak D match, TRBD1 (5 bases). Specimen: PBMCs. This CDR3 reads CASSEDPVGLKAISPLHF. DNA for the CDR3: TGTGCCAGCAGTGAAGACCCAGTGGGGCTGAAGGCAATTTCACCCCTCCACTTT.